The 19 T cell receptor beta chains given below trace back to one sample, sequenced in a study of cytomegalovirus exposure and HLA in healthy donors. Primers: 60 Vbeta forward and 13 Jbeta reverse. The data were produced by immunoSEQ multiplex PCR, yet TCRdb's version contains in-frame clones alone and is incomplete. This sample yields about 92,000 clones, of which roughly 80% are seen a single time; roughly 6.6% belongs to the top ten. Sequenced input: PBMCs. The receptor source for this set is a man in his fifties or sixties in good health and CMV-seropositive.

Details on this clone: Other DNA sequences in this specimen translate into the identical CDR3. The chain uses TRBV5-6 and TRBJ1-2, with D unclear. V was trimmed by 5 bases and J by 2 bases, leaving 4 bases between them. CDR3 length: 11 amino acids. CDR1 SGHDT and CDR2 YYEEEE come from the germline V gene. In nucleotides, the CDR3 is TGTGCCAGCAGTCAGAACTATGGCTACACCTTC. Residues: CASSQNYGYTF.

This chain uses TRBV4-1 with TRBJ1-1; 7 positions agree with TRBD1. CDR3 length equals 15 residues. The J segment lost 5 bases and the V segment lost 1 base, leaving 7 bases of the junction unmatched. The germline gives CDR1 MGHRA, CDR2 YSYEKL. Here the CDR3 reads CASSQVTGPGTEAFF. CDR3 in DNA: TGCGCCAGCAGCCAAGTGACAGGGCCGGGGACTGAAGCTTTCTTT.

This clone was counted many times. This chain connects TRBV19 to TRBJ1-5, with 8 bases matching TRBD1. This CDR3 is built from 15 residues. CDR1 and CDR2 (germline): LNHDA, SQIVND (reference sequence). The V and J ends lost 8 bases and 7 bases, in that order; junction bases with no gene match: 13. The CDR3 reads CASRPNQGAGQPQHF. The CDR3 nucleotides read TGTGCCAGTCGCCCAAACCAGGGGGCTGGGCAGCCCCAGCATTTT.

The genes are TRBV5-4 and TRBJ1-5; 7 positions agree with TRBD1. CDR3 length: 15 amino acids. V was pared by 4 bases and J by 1 base, with 5 bases of the junction left unmatched. Looked up from germline, CDR1 is SGHNT and CDR2 is YYREEE (reference sequence). The CDR3 is CASSAGTESNQPQHF. The DNA of the CDR3 is TGTGCCAGCAGCGCCGGGACAGAGAGCAATCAGCCCCAGCATTTT.

The chain has TRBV27 and TRBJ1-1, with D unresolved. CDR3 length: 13 residues. Trimming removed 5 bases at V and 0 bases at J, with 7 bases between. In germline, CDR1 is MNHEY, CDR2 SMNVEV (reference sequence). The CDR3 reads CASSPSVNTEAFF. The CDR3 nucleotides are TGTGCCAGCAGTCCCTCAGTGAACACTGAAGCTTTCTTT.

This chain joins TRBV5-6 and TRBJ1-2; D ambiguous. The V end lost 4 bases, the J end lost 5 bases, and 24 bases lay between the germline ends. CDR1 SGHDT and CDR2 YYEEEE come from the germline V gene. The CDR3 has 17 amino acids. The CDR3 protein is CASSQRLASMTRYGYTF. The CDR3 bases are TGTGCCAGCAGCCAACGTCTGGCCTCCATGACCAGGTATGGCTACACCTTC.

The chain links TRBV4-2 to TRBJ1-2, with 9 bases fitting TRBD1. J was trimmed by 2 bases and V by 1 base; bases with no gene match: 5. Germline V gene data show CDR1 as LGHNA and CDR2 as YNFKEQ. The CDR3 has 16 residues. Written as DNA, the CDR3 is TGTGCCAGCAGCCAAGTAGGGACAGGGATGAACTATGGCTACACCTTC. Protein sequence: CASSQVGTGMNYGYTF.

The V gene is TRBV11-3, the J gene TRBJ2-1; tentative D call: TRBD1 (5 bases). CDR3 length equals 14 residues. The germline V gene encodes CDR1 SGHNT and CDR2 YENEEA. The V end was cut by 1 base, the J end by 1 base, with 5 bases between. CDR3 sequence reads: CASSLGQSYNEQFF. For the CDR3, the DNA is TGTGCCAGCAGCTTAGGACAGTCCTACAATGAGCAGTTCTTC.

The genes are TRBV7-2 and TRBJ2-7; TRBD1 matches 9 bases. Germline V gene lookup returns CDR1 SGHTA and CDR2 FQGNSA. The CDR3 has 14 amino acids. The trim removed 5 bases at V and 4 bases at J, leaving 6 bases unmatched. This CDR3 reads CASSLRQGGYEQYF. CDR3 bases: TGTGCCAGCAGCCTAAGACAGGGGGGGTACGAGCAGTACTTC.

The chain joins TRBV9 to TRBJ2-7, with TRBD2 matching over 8 bases. The CDR3 length is 13 residues. In germline, CDR1 is SGDLS, CDR2 YYNGEE. Trimming removed 3 bases from V and 2 bases from J; junction bases left unmatched: 1. DNA of the CDR3: TGTGCCAGCAGCGACGGGGGGGCCTACGAGCAGTACTTC. It yields the protein CASSDGGAYEQYF.

Concerning this clone itself: One end of the junction fails to match germline, which may point to a read error. The chain recombines TRBV5-1 with TRBJ2-7, with 7 bases lining up with TRBD1. Germline CDR1 reads SGHRS; CDR2 reads YFSETQ. The CDR3 contains 15 residues. The CDR3 region has the DNA TGCGCCAGCAGGTTGGGGCAGGGGGTTTCCTACGAGCAGTACTTC. It translates to CASRLGQGVSYEQYF.

The chain uses TRBV23-1 and TRBJ2-3; 7 positions agree with TRBD2. TRBV23-1 is an open reading frame, and its role is uncertain. This CDR3 spans 14 amino acids. V lost 7 bases, J lost 3 bases, and 7 bases stayed unmatched. Here the CDR3 DNA reads TGCGCCAGCACCGAGGGCGGGGGTACAGATACGCAGTATTTT. Its translation is CASTEGGGTDTQYF.

The rearrangement uses TRBV6-5 and TRBJ2-5; D is possibly TRBD2 (6 bases). Deletions cut 6 bases from V and 5 bases from J, with 16 bases between. The CDR3 has 14 amino acids. CDR1 MNHEY and CDR2 SVGAGI come from the germline V gene. The CDR3 reads CASRPGLLAETQYF. Here the CDR3 DNA reads TGTGCCAGCAGACCGGGACTTCTTGCGGAGACCCAGTACTTC.

V and J are TRBV7-8 and TRBJ2-3, with TRBD2 matching over 8 bases. Germline CDR1 SGHVS, CDR2 FQNEAQ. Trimming cost V 10 bases and J 7 bases; bases outside gene matches: 19. The CDR3 has 16 amino acids. CDR3 sequence (DNA): TGTGCCACCGAACCGACGGCGGGGGGTATTGGGAATACGCAGTATTTT. Amino acid sequence: CATEPTAGGIGNTQYF.

The CDR3 loop reads CASSSTGDNYGYTF. The CDR3 DNA reads as TGTGCCAGCAGCTCGACAGGGGATAACTATGGCTACACCTTC. J is TRBJ1-2 and V is TRBV2; 8 bases are shared with TRBD1. The CDR3 is made up of 14 amino acids. Losses at the gene ends were 6 bases for V and 1 base for J; bases not matched to a gene: 4. Germline V lookup: CDR1 SNHLY, CDR2 FYNNEI.

This clone occurred a few times. The chain links TRBV29-1 to TRBJ1-1; D is uncertain. The CDR3 has 13 residues. CDR1 and CDR2 (germline): SQVTM, ANQGSEA. V lost 4 bases and J lost 5, with 14 bases in between. CDR3 region: CSVVGLRRTEAFF. As DNA, the CDR3 is TGCAGCGTTGTTGGGTTGCGGAGGACTGAAGCTTTCTTT.

This chain joins TRBV28 and TRBJ1-2; TRBD1 agrees at 10 bases. The germline gives CDR1 MDHEN, CDR2 SYDVKM. The CDR3 is made up of 13 amino acids. V dropped 5 bases and J dropped 8; count of bases not matched to a gene: 5. The CDR3 sequence: CASSAGTGEGYTF. CDR3 DNA sequence: TGTGCCAGCAGTGCCGGGACAGGGGAAGGCTACACCTTC.

The chain uses TRBV6-5 and TRBJ2-5, with 10 bases aligning to TRBD2. The germline gives CDR1 MNHEY, CDR2 SVGAGI. V trimming: 0 bases; J trimming: 4 bases; junction bases outside the gene matches: 2. The CDR3 extends over 15 amino acids. CDR3 sequence reads: CASSYSGLARETQYF. In nucleotides, the CDR3 is TGTGCCAGCAGTTACTCGGGACTAGCGAGAGAGACCCAGTACTTC.

This chain connects TRBV30 to TRBJ1-4; 8 bases fit TRBD1. The germline V gene encodes CDR1 GTSNPN and CDR2 SVGIG (reference sequence). The CDR3 contains 17 residues. J lost 0 bases, V lost 4 bases, and 10 bases had no gene match. The CDR3 nucleotides are TGTGCCTGGAAAATCCGGGACAGGAGTCCAACTAATGAAAAACTGTTTTTT. Protein: CAWKIRDRSPTNEKLFF. The full variable domain, its missing parts supplied by reference TRBV30 and TRBJ1-4, is SQTIHQWPATLVQPVGSPLSLECTVEGTSNPNLYWYRQAAGRGLQLLFYSVGIGQISSEVPQNLSASRPQDRQFILSSKKLLLSDSGFYLCAWKIRDRSPTNEKLFFGSGTQLSVL.